One sample yielded the 11 T cell receptor beta chains listed below, sequenced in a study of blood T cells in healthy people across ages. A second PCR of roughly 7 to 11 cycles used a sample-barcoded 5' primer and a J-beta primer mix. TCRdb independently ran MiXCR on the 5' RACE reads; one entry per CDR3 protein. The repertoire has fewer than 2,000,000 distinct CDR3 sequences, 30% to 40% of them found once; the top ten carry approximately 11%. Sequencing was done on a sample of blood. These receptors were obtained from a woman in her twenties or thirties in good health.

This chain uses TRBV12-3 or TRBV12-4 with TRBJ2-3; D is perhaps TRBD2 (6 bases). This CDR3 comprises 15 residues. With 3 bases removed from V and 5 bases from J, the gap between germline ends came to 15 bases. Written as DNA, the CDR3 is TGTGCCAGCAGTTTTGCTAGAGGGAGGATAGATACGCAGTATTTT. Amino acids: CASSFARGRIDTQYF.

This chain links TRBV20-1 with TRBJ2-3; 11 bases are shared with TRBD2. V shed 2 bases, J shed 2 bases, and the junction held 6 bases outside the gene matches. The CDR3 extends over 16 amino acids. The germline V gene encodes CDR1 DFQATT and CDR2 SNEGSKA (reference sequence). The CDR3 loop is CSARHYSGRATDTQYF. The CDR3 region has the DNA TGCAGTGCTAGACATTATAGCGGGAGGGCCACAGATACGCAGTATTTT.

The sample holds one count of this clonotype. This chain uses TRBV28 with TRBJ2-3; TRBD2 matches at 13 bases. The J segment lost 11 bases and the V segment lost 7 bases, leaving 12 bases of the junction unmatched. The CDR3 runs 15 residues. The germline V gene has CDR1 MDHEN and CDR2 SYDVKM. The DNA for the CDR3 is TGTGCCAGCAATCGACCGGGACTAGCGGGATGGGAGCAGTATTTT. It yields the protein CASNRPGLAGWEQYF.

This clonotype was seen only a few times. A much larger clone sits a single nucleotide away, making a read error possible. The V call is TRBV20-1, the J call TRBJ1-5; 8 bases line up with TRBD1. Germline V gene lookup returns CDR1 DFQATT and CDR2 SNEGSKA (reference sequence). Unmatched junction bases numbered 13, after V lost 3 bases and J lost 0 bases. The CDR3 sequence is 18 residues long. The CDR3 region has the DNA TGCAGTGCTAGGGACCGGGACAGGCACCTTTATAGCAATCAGCCCCAGCATTTT. Amino acids: CSARDRDRHLYSNQPQHF.

This clonotype was recorded many times. This chain connects TRBV9 to TRBJ2-7; 8 bases match TRBD2. Germline-derived CDR1 and CDR2 are SGDLS and YYNGEE. J was trimmed by 2 bases and V by 0 bases; bases with no gene match: 1. The CDR3 is 14 residues long. This chain's CDR3 is CASSVAGGPYEQYF. CDR3 nucleotide sequence: TGTGCCAGCAGCGTAGCGGGGGGGCCCTACGAGCAGTACTTC. The full variable domain, in which reference TRBV9 and TRBJ2-7 provide the parts outside the CDR3, is DSGVTQTPKHLITATGQRVTLRCSPRSGDLSVYWYQQSLDQGLQFLIQYYNGEERAKGNILERFSAQQFPDLHSELNLSSLELGDSALYFCASSVAGGPYEQYFGPGTRLTVT.

This clonotype has at least ten counts. This chain joins TRBV30 and TRBJ1-6, with D tentatively TRBD1 (5 bases). Germline V gene data show CDR1 as GTSNPN and CDR2 as SVGIG (reference sequence). Trimming pared 1 base from V and 6 bases from J, leaving 7 bases between. This CDR3 is built from 13 residues. Written as DNA, the CDR3 is TGTGCCTGGAGTGGCGGGGGTAATTCACCCCTCCACTTT. This encodes CAWSGGGNSPLHF.

This clonotype was seen a handful of times. The genes are TRBV12-3 or TRBV12-4 and TRBJ2-5, with D unresolved. Trimming shortened V by 9 bases and J by 5 bases, and 16 bases separated the two germline ends. The CDR3 contains 13 residues. DNA of the CDR3: TGTGCCAGTACCGATTCCGTGAGGGAGACCCAGTACTTC. Amino acid sequence: CASTDSVRETQYF.

The rearrangement links TRBV5-1 to TRBJ2-3; possible D gene TRBD1, 6 bases. Germline values: CDR1 SGHRS, CDR2 YFSETQ. Trimming stripped 0 bases from V and 3 bases from J, with 11 bases between. CDR3 length: 15 amino acids. The CDR3 nucleotides are TGCGCCAGCAGCTTGGAACAGGGCTCTACAGATACGCAGTATTTT. It is translated as CASSLEQGSTDTQYF.

This clonotype has just a few counts. A single base separates this from a much larger clone, so it may be a read error. This chain joins TRBV6-1 and TRBJ2-7; 7 nucleotides match TRBD2. Germline V gene sequence: CDR1 MNHNS, CDR2 SASEGT. The CDR3 sequence is 13 residues long. V lost 6 bases and J lost 6; bases outside the gene matches: 8. In DNA form, the CDR3 reads TGTGCCAGCAGAGGACCGAGGGAGGGCGAGCAGTACTTC. It codes for CASRGPREGEQYF.

The sample holds a few counts of this clonotype. The chain couples TRBV4-1 to TRBJ1-5; maybe TRBD1 (6 bases). Germline V CDR1 and CDR2: MGHRA, YSYEKL. V was shortened by 0 bases and J by 0 bases, with 15 bases between the two germline ends. This CDR3 contains 18 residues. The CDR3 DNA reads as TGCGCCAGCAGCCAAGACCCTCTGACAGGTTATAGCAATCAGCCCCAGCATTTT. Translated: CASSQDPLTGYSNQPQHF.

This clonotype was observed a handful of times. CDR3 amino acids: CASSLVAQDSYEQYF. DNA of the CDR3: TGCGCCAGCAGCTTGGTGGCCCAGGACTCCTACGAGCAGTACTTC. The rearrangement uses TRBV5-1 and TRBJ2-7; D call uncertain. Germline V gives CDR1 SGHRS, CDR2 YFSETQ. This CDR3 region has 15 residues. V shed 0 bases and J shed 0 bases, with 10 bases lying between them.